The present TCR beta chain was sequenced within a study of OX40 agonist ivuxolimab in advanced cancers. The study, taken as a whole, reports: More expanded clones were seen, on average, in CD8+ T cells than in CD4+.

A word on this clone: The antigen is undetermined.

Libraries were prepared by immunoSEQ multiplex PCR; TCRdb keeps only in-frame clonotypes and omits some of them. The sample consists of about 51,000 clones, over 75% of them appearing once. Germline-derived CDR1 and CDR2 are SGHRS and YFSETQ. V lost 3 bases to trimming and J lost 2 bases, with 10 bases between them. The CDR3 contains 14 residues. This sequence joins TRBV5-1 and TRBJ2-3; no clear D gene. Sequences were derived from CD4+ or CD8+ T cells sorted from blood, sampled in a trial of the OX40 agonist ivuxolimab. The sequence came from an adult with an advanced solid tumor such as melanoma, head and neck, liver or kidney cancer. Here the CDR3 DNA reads TGCGCCAGCAGCTCCGGTCCGACCACAGATACGCAGTATTTT. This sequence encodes CASSSGPTTDTQYF.